This entry lists 14 T cell receptor beta chains sequenced from one sample in a study of shared clonotypes between healthy human individuals (dated by TCRdb to between 2020 and 2021). Libraries were constructed by the immunoSEQ multiplex PCR assay. Here the immuneACCESS table is served through TCRdb, limited to in-frame sequences with V and J called. Missing clones are a known gap in these copies; in checked studies unresolved V genes cover under half, and the rest lacks a known reason. This sample lists some 2,500,000 clones; roughly 92% were detected once. The ten largest account for approximately 0.41% of the sample. Sequencing was performed on naive CD4+ T cells from PBMCs. This specimen's cell subset or site label, interpreted: CD45RA+ positively selected. The receptors shown here come from a man between 18 and 29 years old in good health. Some clones in this sample may be carry-over from other donors' samples.

This clone has just a few counts. V and J are TRBV2 and TRBJ1-5; 7 bases align to TRBD1. V lost 6 bases to trimming and J lost 5 bases; unmatched junction nucleotides: 7. The CDR3 length is 14 residues. In germline, CDR1 is SNHLY, CDR2 FYNNEI. The CDR3 loop is CASRLQGRDQPQHF. The CDR3 coding sequence is TGTGCCAGCAGGCTACAGGGGAGGGATCAGCCCCAGCATTTT.

This chain joins TRBV7-3 and TRBJ2-5; D not resolved. Per germline, CDR1 SGHTA and CDR2 FQGTGA. This CDR3 is built from 13 residues. V lost 3 bases to trimming and J lost 2 bases, with 7 bases between them. CDR3 coding DNA: TGTGCCAGCAGCTTGGTATTTCAAGAGACCCAGTACTTC. This encodes CASSLVFQETQYF.

The genes are TRBV28 and TRBJ2-3; either TRBD1 or TRBD2 may fit D (5 bases each). V lost 4 bases and J 6 bases, leaving 14 bases between the germline ends. Germline lookup yields CDR1 MDHEN and CDR2 SYDVKM. There are 14 residues in the CDR3. The CDR3, as DNA: TGTGCCAGCAGTTGGGACCCAAAACGCGATACGCAGTATTTT. This encodes CASSWDPKRDTQYF. The entire variable domain, with the rest obtained from reference TRBV28 and TRBJ2-3, is as follows: DVKVTQSSRYLVKRTGEKVFLECVQDMDHENMFWYRQDPGLGLRLIYFSYDVKMKEKGDIPEGYSVSREKKERFSLILESASTNQTSMYLCASSWDPKRDTQYFGPGTRLTVL.

The chain has TRBV5-1 and TRBJ2-7, with TRBD2 matching over 11 bases. Germline V gene lookup returns CDR1 SGHRS and CDR2 YFSETQ. There are 17 residues in the CDR3. V lost 1 base to trimming and J lost 3 bases; unmatched junction nucleotides: 9. The CDR3: CASSLQLIGLAGYEQYF. The CDR3 nucleotides read TGCGCCAGCAGCTTGCAGCTTATTGGACTAGCGGGCTACGAGCAGTACTTC.

This clone was seen once. This sequence joins TRBV7-8 and TRBJ2-7; D gene uncertain. V lost 6 bases, J lost 4 bases, and 13 bases lay in between. Per germline, CDR1 SGHVS and CDR2 FQNEAQ. The CDR3 covers 13 residues. The CDR3 loop is CASSQRIMYEQYF. CDR3 nucleotides: TGTGCCAGCAGTCAGCGAATTATGTACGAGCAGTACTTC.

CDR3 residues: CASSPISQGGSIEQYF. CDR3 DNA sequence: TGTGCCAGCTCACCGATAAGTCAAGGCGGTTCCATCGAGCAGTACTTC. The chain links TRBV18 to TRBJ2-7; D remains unclear. Germline V gives CDR1 KGHSH, CDR2 LQKENI. Trimming removed 3 bases from V and 6 bases from J, with 21 bases in between. The CDR3 extends over 16 amino acids.

The J gene is TRBJ2-1, the V gene TRBV29-1; 10 nucleotides match TRBD2. The trim removed 0 bases at V and 0 bases at J, leaving 2 bases unmatched. Germline V gene data show CDR1 as SQVTM and CDR2 as ANQGSEA. This CDR3 comprises 16 residues. As DNA, the CDR3 is TGCAGCGTTGAAGAGCCTAGCGGGAGCTCCTACAATGAGCAGTTCTTC. It is translated as CSVEEPSGSSYNEQFF.

On this clone: The same CDR3 is also encoded by other DNA sequences in this sample. This chain joins TRBV30 and TRBJ1-6; D uncertain. The germline V gene encodes CDR1 GTSNPN and CDR2 SVGIG (reference sequence). Trimming shortened V by 3 bases and J by 9 bases, and 12 bases separated the two germline ends. CDR3 length equals 13 residues. CDR3 amino acids: CAWSPGPSSPLHF. The DNA of the CDR3 is TGTGCCTGGAGCCCCGGACCTTCTTCACCCCTCCACTTT.

The CDR3 region is CASSIEQGAGNTIYF. The CDR3 region has the DNA TGCGCCAGCAGCATAGAACAGGGCGCTGGAAACACCATATATTTT. V is TRBV5-1 and J is TRBJ1-3; tentative D call: TRBD1 (6 bases). The CDR3 sequence is 15 residues long. V lost 4 bases to trimming and J lost 2 bases, with 13 bases between them. Germline lookup yields CDR1 SGHRS and CDR2 YFSETQ.

This chain uses TRBV29-1 with TRBJ1-5; possible D gene TRBD1, 6 bases. Trimming removed 4 bases from V and 5 bases from J, with 18 bases in between. Germline CDR1 SQVTM, CDR2 ANQGSEA. The CDR3 has 15 residues. The CDR3 sequence is CSVVVGGLGDQPQHF. CDR3 bases: TGCAGCGTTGTAGTCGGGGGCCTAGGGGATCAGCCCCAGCATTTT.

The CDR3 loop is CASTSGGSDTQYF. CDR3 DNA sequence: TGTGCCAGCACCTCAGGGGGATCAGATACGCAGTATTTT. The rearrangement links TRBV28 to TRBJ2-3; 7 bases are shared with TRBD1. The length of the CDR3 is 13 residues. The germline gives CDR1 MDHEN, CDR2 SYDVKM. With 7 bases clipped from V and 4 bases from J, the junction kept 5 bases outside the gene matches.

This clone has just one count. This sequence joins TRBV15 and TRBJ2-6; 10 bases line up with TRBD1. Germline CDR1 LNHNV, CDR2 YYDKDF (reference sequence). This CDR3 contains 17 residues. J lost 0 bases, V lost 4 bases, and 3 bases had no gene match. The CDR3: CATSKGQGLSGANVLTF. The CDR3 DNA is TGTGCCACCAGCAAGGGACAGGGGCTCTCTGGGGCCAACGTCCTGACTTTC.

The rearrangement uses TRBV7-9 and TRBJ2-3, with D perhaps being TRBD1 or TRBD2 (6 bases each). Between the trimmed V and J ends, which lost 5 bases and 3 bases, there was a span of 15 bases. Germline assignment: CDR1 SEHNR and CDR2 FQNEAQ (reference sequence). CDR3 length equals 15 residues. Written as DNA, the CDR3 is TGTGCCAGCAGCCGAAGGGGGGTCCGGACAGATACGCAGTATTTT. The encoded protein is CASSRRGVRTDTQYF.

V usage is TRBV5-5 and J usage is TRBJ1-5; D is unclear. Germline assignment: CDR1 SGHKS and CDR2 YYEKEE (reference sequence). V lost 4 bases and J lost 1, with 12 bases in between. This CDR3 is 15 amino acids long. CDR3 nucleotides: TGTGCCAGCAGCCCCATGGGCAGGAGCAATCAGCCCCAGCATTTT. It encodes CASSPMGRSNQPQHF.